Presented here are 10 T cell receptor beta chains from one specimen sequenced in a study of CXCR3-negative and CXCR3-positive naive CD8 T cells. UMI-tagged TRB cDNA libraries were built via 5' RACE. Each CDR3 protein gets one entry in TCRdb, which reprocessed the 5' RACE reads and gives no DNA. The sample table sets out 70,000 to 95,000 distinct CDR3 sequences. The sequenced material came from naive CXCR3- CD8+ T cells from blood. Subset in this sample: CD45RO-CCR7+CD27+CD95- naive CD8+ T cells lacking CXCR3 (TNR3-). The source is a human donor in good health. Some clones in this sample may be carry-over from other donors' samples.

The V call is TRBV29-1, the J call TRBJ2-7; TCRdb's D call, TRBD1, is unchecked because there is no DNA. CDR1 and CDR2 (germline): SQVTM, ANQGSEA. There are 14 residues in the CDR3. The CDR3 loop reads CSALGGTSSYEQYF.

CDR3 loop: CSIVEAVNYGYTF. The rearrangement joins TRBV29-1 to TRBJ1-2. Per the germline V gene, CDR1 is SQVTM and CDR2 is ANQGSEA. The CDR3 totals 13 residues.

The chain combines TRBV29-1 with TRBJ2-1; TCRdb names TRBD1, which stays unverified in the absence of DNA. Looked up from germline, CDR1 is SQVTM and CDR2 is ANQGSEA. The CDR3 spans 13 residues. CDR3 protein: CSVQGAFYNEQFF.

The rearrangement uses TRBV21-1 and TRBJ2-5; there is no DNA to check the TCRdb D call of TRBD1. TRBV21-1 is deemed a pseudogene. The CDR3 has 18 amino acids. The CDR3 protein is CASSTQYAGTGSKETQYF.

This sequence joins TRBV4-3 and TRBJ2-7; lacking DNA, the TRBD1 call made by TCRdb goes unchecked. Germline V lookup: CDR1 LGHNA, CDR2 YSLEER. CDR3 length: 18 residues. CDR3 loop: CASSQDRPLGGASYEQYF.

The gene calls are TRBV7-9 and TRBJ2-7. The CDR3 is 12 residues long. Germline V gene lookup returns CDR1 SEHNR and CDR2 FQNEAQ (reference sequence). CDR3 amino acids: CATQGNSYEQYF.

The CDR3 loop is CASSPGTEQFF. The chain is built from TRBV5-5 and TRBJ2-1; TCRdb's assignment of TRBD1 cannot be checked, as there is no DNA. Germline V gene lookup returns CDR1 SGHKS and CDR2 YYEKEE (reference sequence). The CDR3 runs to 11 residues.

CDR3 residues: CASSPGGFGETQYF. This chain joins TRBV7-9 and TRBJ2-5; there is no DNA to check the TCRdb D call of TRBD1. Germline-derived CDR1 and CDR2 are SEHNR and FQNEAQ (reference sequence). The CDR3 is made up of 14 amino acids.

V and J are TRBV7-9 and TRBJ2-5; TCRdb's assignment of TRBD1 cannot be checked, as there is no DNA. CDR3 length equals 13 residues. Germline loops: CDR1 SEHNR, CDR2 FQNEAQ (reference sequence). CDR3 amino acids: CASSASPRATQYF.

The chain carries TRBV12-3 or TRBV12-4 and TRBJ2-3. There are 14 residues in the CDR3. CDR3 amino acids: CASSLSAETDTQYF.